This paragraph covers one T cell receptor beta chain sequence. This sample is drawn from a study of blood T cell repertoires in COVID-19. Here immunoSEQ multiplex PCR was the method, and the copy in TCRdb shows in-frame clones only, minus some. This table holds approximately 320,000 clones, approximately 90% found once. V gave up 1 base and J gave up 5 bases, with 17 bases separating them. The CDR3 has 16 amino acids. Germline-derived CDR1 and CDR2 are SGHTA and FQGNSA. Material for sequencing was PBMCs or T cells enriched from blood (not recorded which). This sequence was found in a woman younger than 30 who had recovered from COVID-19. The V and J genes are TRBV7-2 and TRBJ2-5; D perhaps matches TRBD2 (5 bases). This CDR3 is CASSLESTGLGETQYF. As DNA, the CDR3 is TGTGCCAGCAGCTTAGAGTCGACTGGACTCGGGGAGACCCAGTACTTC.